This T cell receptor beta chain was identified during a study of blood T cells in healthy people across ages. Overall study context: About one barcoded TCR beta cDNA was captured per two T cells. Study results and limitations: Unknown CMV status may confound age-related changes in expanded clones. Diversity estimates drawn from one million T cells were deemed underestimates.

Many counts were recorded for this clonotype. Its cognate antigen is unknown. A second PCR of 7 to 11 cycles used a sample-barcoded 5' primer and a J-beta primer mix. TCRdb ran MiXCR on the 5' RACE reads and lists one entry per CDR3 protein. The sample consists of some 1.7 million distinct CDR3 sequences, approximately 28% of them appearing once. Germline CDR1 and CDR2: ENHRY and SYGVKD. V gave up 11 bases and J gave up 2 bases; unmatched junction bases: 8. This CDR3 spans 13 amino acids. This TCR derives from a woman between 25 and 40 years old in good health. J is TRBJ2-5 and V is TRBV10-3, with 7 bases aligning to TRBD2. The sequencing input was blood. The CDR3 nucleotides are TGTGCCGCTAAAGGACTAGGGCAAGAGACCCAGTACTTC. Translating it yields CAAKGLGQETQYF.